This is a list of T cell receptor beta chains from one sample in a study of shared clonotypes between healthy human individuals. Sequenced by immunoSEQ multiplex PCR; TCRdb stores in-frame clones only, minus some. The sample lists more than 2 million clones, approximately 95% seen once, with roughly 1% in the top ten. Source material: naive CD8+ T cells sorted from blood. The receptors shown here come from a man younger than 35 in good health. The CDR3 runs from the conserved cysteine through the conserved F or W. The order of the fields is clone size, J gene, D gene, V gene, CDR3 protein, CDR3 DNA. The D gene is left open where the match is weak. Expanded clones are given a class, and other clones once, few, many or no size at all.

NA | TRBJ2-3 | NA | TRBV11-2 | CASSDPTGPSTDTQYF | TGTGCCAGCAGCGACCCAACAGGGCCCAGCACAGATACGCAGTATTTT
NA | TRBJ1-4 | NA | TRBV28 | CASRGGELFF | TGTGCCAGCAGGGGGGGCGAACTGTTTTTT
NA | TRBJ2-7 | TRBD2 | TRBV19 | CASSIRASGSYEQYF | TGTGCCAGTAGTATACGGGCTAGCGGGAGTTACGAGCAGTACTTC
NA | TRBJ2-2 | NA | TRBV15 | CATSRDSTGGAGELFF | TGTGCCACCAGCAGAGATTCAACTGGTGGGGCCGGGGAGCTGTTTTTT
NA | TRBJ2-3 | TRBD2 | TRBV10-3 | CAISALAGPTDTQYF | TGTGCCATCAGTGCCCTAGCGGGACCCACAGATACGCAGTATTTT
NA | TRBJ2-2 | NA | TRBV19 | CASSTLIGELFF | TGTGCCAGTAGCACATTGATCGGGGAGCTGTTTTTT
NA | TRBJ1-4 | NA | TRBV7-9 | CASSSAVSTNEKLFF | TGTGCCAGCAGCTCCGCGGTTTCAACTAATGAAAAACTGTTTTTT
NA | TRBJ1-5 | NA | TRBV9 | CASSADGAIDQPQHF | TGTGCCAGCAGCGCGGATGGAGCCATTGATCAGCCCCAGCATTTT
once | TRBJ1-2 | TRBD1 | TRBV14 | CASSSKQGAEYYGYTF | TGTGCCAGCAGCTCCAAACAGGGGGCAGAGTACTATGGCTACACCTTC
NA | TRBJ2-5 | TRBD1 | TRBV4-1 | CASTHDLGQPQGFQETQYF | TGCGCCAGCACCCACGACCTGGGACAGCCCCAAGGGTTCCAAGAGACCCAGTACTTC
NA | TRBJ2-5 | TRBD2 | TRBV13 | CASSLRPAGDYQETQYF | TGTGCCAGCAGCCTACGCCCGGCGGGGGACTACCAAGAGACCCAGTACTTC
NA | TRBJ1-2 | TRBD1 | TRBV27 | CASSLTGDDYGYTF | TGTGCCAGCAGTTTGACAGGGGACGACTATGGCTACACCTTC
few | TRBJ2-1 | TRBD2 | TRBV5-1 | CASSLVGDYYNEQFF | TGCGCCAGCAGCTTGGTTGGGGACTACTACAATGAGCAGTTCTTC
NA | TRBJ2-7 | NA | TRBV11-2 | CASSLGAGEGEQYF | TGTGCCAGCAGCTTAGGTGCAGGGGAAGGCGAGCAGTACTTC
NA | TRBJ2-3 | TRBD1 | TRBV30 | CAWRNRGRADTQYF | TGTGCCTGGAGAAACAGGGGGCGCGCAGATACGCAGTATTTT
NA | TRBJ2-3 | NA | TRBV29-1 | CSVVGGGTDTQYF | TGCAGCGTTGTCGGGGGAGGCACAGATACGCAGTATTTT
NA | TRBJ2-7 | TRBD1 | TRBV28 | CATRTGGHEQYF | TGTGCCACCCGGACAGGGGGTCACGAGCAGTACTTC
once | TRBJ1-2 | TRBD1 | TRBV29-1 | CITAGRGDGYTF | TGCATCACTGCGGGCAGGGGGGATGGCTACACCTTC
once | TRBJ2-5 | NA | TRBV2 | CASSESGLASERETQYF | TGTGCCAGCAGTGAATCGGGGCTGGCTAGCGAGAGGGAGACCCAGTACTTC
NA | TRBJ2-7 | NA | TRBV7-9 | CASSTQGYEQYF | TGTGCCAGCAGCACCCAGGGTTACGAGCAGTACTTC